The next 32 T cell receptor beta chains were all read from a single sample in a study of T cells and Merkel cell carcinoma outcomes. Some clones are missing from TCRdb's copy, which holds only in-frame ones; the method was immunoSEQ multiplex PCR. The data contain 6,000 or so clones, just under 75% of them singletons. Sequenced material: tumor tissue from Merkel cell carcinoma. Receptor source: a human donor with Merkel cell carcinoma. Some clones in this sample may be carry-over from other donors' samples.

By share of the sample, this clone is large. CDR3 coding DNA: TGTGCCAGCAGCTTTTGGGACAGGGCCTACGAGCAGTACTTC. Its translation is CASSFWDRAYEQYF. The chain links TRBV7-2 to TRBJ2-7; 9 nucleotides line up with TRBD1. The germline gives CDR1 SGHTA, CDR2 FQGNSA. The CDR3 has 14 residues. The junction had 2 bases not matched to a gene; V was cut back by 3 bases and J by 2 bases. Using reference TRBV7-2 and TRBJ2-7 for the parts outside the CDR3, the full variable domain is GAGVSQSPSNKVTEKGKDVELRCDPISGHTALYWYRQSLGQGLEFLIYFQGNSAPDKSGLPSDRFSAERTGGSVSTLTIQRTQQEDSAVYLCASSFWDRAYEQYFGPGTRLTVT.

V and J are TRBV6-5 and TRBJ2-7, with D perhaps given as TRBD1 or TRBD2 (5 bases each). Germline V gene lookup returns CDR1 MNHEY and CDR2 SVGAGI. The CDR3 extends over 15 amino acids. V lost 5 bases to trimming and J lost 0 bases, with 14 bases between them. In DNA, the CDR3 is TGTGCCAGCAGTACCCGGGACGTGAGCTCCTACGAGCAGTACTTC. Its translation is CASSTRDVSSYEQYF.

CDR3 protein: CASSSQGAGQETQYF. DNA of the CDR3: TGTGCCAGCAGTTCACAGGGGGCAGGGCAAGAGACCCAGTACTTC. The chain links TRBV9 to TRBJ2-5, with 9 bases lining up with TRBD1. This CDR3 contains 15 residues. Germline V lookup: CDR1 SGDLS, CDR2 YYNGEE. Trimming took 5 bases from V and 2 from J; bases not matched to a gene: 7.

The V call is TRBV28, the J call TRBJ1-5, with TRBD1 matching over 10 bases. From germline, CDR1 is MDHEN and CDR2 SYDVKM. After removal of 2 bases from V and 7 bases from J, the junction contained 5 bases not matched to a gene. This CDR3 contains 15 residues. Here the CDR3 reads CASSLPGQGTQPQHF. CDR3 nucleotides: TGTGCCAGCAGTTTACCGGGACAGGGGACGCAGCCCCAGCATTTT.

The DNA of the CDR3 is TGTGCCAGCAGTGAAGCGCCCGCCTACGAGCAGTACTTC. It specifies CASSEAPAYEQYF. The chain employs TRBV6-1 and TRBJ2-7, with D unresolved. This CDR3 contains 13 residues. Trimming left V 0 bases short and J 2 bases short, with 5 bases between. Germline V gene lookup returns CDR1 MNHNS and CDR2 SASEGT.

In its sample, this clone was seen a few times. The V and J genes are TRBV7-3 and TRBJ1-2, with 11 bases matching TRBD1. Trimming at V came to 4 bases and at J to 5 bases, leaving 18 bases not matched to a gene. Germline-derived CDR1 and CDR2 are SGHTA and FQGTGA. This CDR3 region has 19 residues. Written as DNA, the CDR3 is TGTGCCAGCAGCTCGGGCTCCCGGGACAGGGGGGCCGCTGGATATGGCTACACCTTC. Its translation: CASSSGSRDRGAAGYGYTF. Using reference TRBV7-3 and TRBJ1-2 for the parts outside the CDR3, the full variable domain is GAGVSQTPSNKVTEKGKYVELRCDPISGHTALYWYRQSLGQGPEFLIYFQGTGAADDSGLPNDRFFAVRPEGSVSTLKIQRTERGDSAVYLCASSSGSRDRGAAGYGYTFGSGTRLTVV.

This clone was detected only a few times. The chain joins TRBV5-1 to TRBJ1-5, with 7 bases matching TRBD1. Germline CDR1 is SGHRS and CDR2 is YFSETQ. There are 14 residues in the CDR3. J gave up 2 bases and V 5 bases, and 4 bases lay outside the gene matches. The CDR3 sequence is CASSWTGGNQPQHF. In DNA, the CDR3 is TGCGCCAGCAGTTGGACAGGAGGCAATCAGCCCCAGCATTTT.

The chain has TRBV7-9 and TRBJ2-1; 7 bases agree with TRBD1. Germline CDR1 and CDR2: SEHNR and FQNEAQ (reference sequence). This CDR3 spans 15 amino acids. V was clipped by 5 bases and J by 2 bases; unmatched bases: 6. CDR3 nucleotides: TGTGCCAGCAGCGAGAGACAGGGCGCCTACAATGAGCAGTTCTTC. As protein: CASSERQGAYNEQFF. The variable domain in full, with the rest retrieved from reference TRBV7-9 and TRBJ2-1, is DTGVSQNPRHKITKRGQNVTFRCDPISEHNRLYWYRQTLGQGPEFLTYFQNEAQLEKSRLLSDRFSAERPKGSFSTLEIQRTEQGDSAMYLCASSERQGAYNEQFFGPGTRLTVL.

Only a few counts were recorded for this clone. The V call is TRBV5-6, the J call TRBJ2-5; TRBD1 aligns across 9 bases. CDR3 length: 14 residues. Germline loops: CDR1 SGHDT, CDR2 YYEEEE. J gave up 5 bases and V 5 bases, and 7 bases lay outside the gene matches. CDR3 loop: CASSRDRVGETQYF. Here the CDR3 DNA reads TGTGCCAGCAGTCGGGACAGGGTGGGGGAGACCCAGTACTTC. The full variable domain, its missing parts supplied by reference TRBV5-6 and TRBJ2-5, is DAGVTQSPTHLIKTRGQQVTLRCSPKSGHDTVSWYQQALGQGPQFIFQYYEEEERQRGNFPDRFSGHQFPNYSSELNVNALLLGDSALYLCASSRDRVGETQYFGPGTRLLVL.

This rearrangement joins TRBV23-1 to TRBJ1-2, with TRBD1 matching 7 bases. TRBV23-1 qualifies as an ORF whose function is uncertain. This CDR3 has 18 amino acids. V lost 7 bases to trimming and J lost 4 bases; unmatched junction nucleotides: 21. The CDR3 region is CASNTSQRGRKVSYGYTF. Here the CDR3 DNA reads TGCGCCAGCAATACGAGCCAAAGGGGGCGTAAGGTTAGCTATGGCTACACCTTC.

The gene calls are TRBV5-1 and TRBJ2-2; maybe TRBD1 (5 bases). The ends were cut back, 0 bases at V and 7 bases at J, with 10 bases in the middle. The CDR3 loop spans 14 amino acids. The germline gives CDR1 SGHRS, CDR2 YFSETQ. The CDR3, as DNA: TGCGCCAGCAGCTTGGAGGCAGGGATCGGGGAGCTGTTTTTT. Translation gives CASSLEAGIGELFF. The whole variable domain, filled in from reference TRBV5-1 and TRBJ2-2, reads KAGVTQTPRYLIKTRGQQVTLSCSPISGHRSVSWYQQTPGQGLQFLFEYFSETQRNKGNFPGRFSGRQFSNSRSEMNVSTLELGDSALYLCASSLEAGIGELFFGEGSRLTVL.

With regard to this clone: The sample has other DNA sequences that encode this CDR3 too. The chain has TRBV5-4 and TRBJ2-4, with 16 positions matching TRBD2. V lost 4 bases, J lost 1 base, and 2 bases stayed unmatched. This CDR3 spans 17 amino acids. Germline V gene data show CDR1 as SGHNT and CDR2 as YYREEE (reference sequence). As DNA, the CDR3 is TGTGCCAGCAGCCCGGGACTAGCGGGAGGGGCCAAAAACATTCAGTACTTC. This gives the protein CASSPGLAGGAKNIQYF.

The chain combines TRBV10-3 with TRBJ2-7; tentatively, D is TRBD2 (5 bases). Germline V gene sequence: CDR1 ENHRY, CDR2 SYGVKD. With 10 bases removed from V and 3 bases from J, the gap between germline ends came to 10 bases. The CDR3 is 11 residues long. The CDR3 loop reads CATEDFYEQYF. Written as DNA, the CDR3 is TGTGCCACGGAGGACTTCTACGAGCAGTACTTC.

This clone turned up a few times. The chain combines TRBV4-2 with TRBJ2-1; TRBD1 or TRBD2 may be the D gene (5 bases each). Trimming took off 0 bases at V and 6 bases at J, with 15 bases between the two ends. This CDR3 spans 16 amino acids. Per the germline V gene, CDR1 is LGHNA and CDR2 is YNFKEQ. CDR3 DNA: TGTGCCAGCAGCCAAGAGGGACGGGGAGTAGGCAATGAGCAGTTCTTC. Protein: CASSQEGRGVGNEQFF.

This rearrangement joins TRBV5-5 to TRBJ1-1; D ambiguous. V was cut by 1 base and J by 5 bases, with 15 bases left in between. The CDR3 consists of 15 residues. CDR1 is SGHKS and CDR2 is YYEKEE in the germline V gene (reference sequence). CDR3 sequence reads: CASSLTGEGWTEAFF. The DNA of the CDR3 is TGTGCCAGCAGCTTGACTGGGGAGGGATGGACTGAAGCTTTCTTT. Full variable domain (rest looked up from reference TRBV5-5 and TRBJ1-1): DAGVTQSPTHLIKTRGQQVTLRCSPISGHKSVSWYQQVLGQGPQFIFQYYEKEERGRGNFPDRFSARQFPNYSSELNVNALLLGDSALYLCASSLTGEGWTEAFFGQGTRLTVV.

The rearrangement joins TRBV14 to TRBJ2-7; D call uncertain. Trimming shortened V by 0 bases and J by 12 bases, and 12 bases separated the two germline ends. The germline CDR1 and CDR2 sequences are SGHDN and FVKESK. The CDR3 runs 12 residues. The CDR3 reads CASSQDQGLLYF. The CDR3 DNA sequence: TGTGCCAGCAGCCAAGATCAAGGGTTACTGTACTTC.

The rearrangement links TRBV7-2 to TRBJ2-5; 10 nucleotides line up with TRBD2. The CDR3 is made up of 19 amino acids. Germline values: CDR1 SGHTA, CDR2 FQGNSA. V trimming: 1 base; J trimming: 2 bases; junction bases outside the gene matches: 13. This CDR3 reads CASSLVASGSPGRQETQYF. CDR3 coding DNA: TGTGCCAGCAGCTTAGTTGCTAGCGGGAGCCCCGGGAGACAAGAGACCCAGTACTTC.

The rearrangement links TRBV5-1 to TRBJ2-5; tentative D call: TRBD2 (5 bases). The ends were cut back, 5 bases at V and 4 bases at J, with 9 bases in the middle. The CDR3 sequence is 12 residues long. Germline lookup yields CDR1 SGHRS and CDR2 YFSETQ. The CDR3 here is CASRPGLETQYF. The CDR3 DNA sequence: TGCGCCAGCAGGCCGGGGTTAGAGACCCAGTACTTC.

The chain has TRBV12-5 and TRBJ2-1, with TRBD1 matching over 7 bases. After removal of 8 bases from V and 2 bases from J, the junction contained 9 bases not matched to a gene. CDR1 and CDR2 from the germline V gene are LGHNT and FRNRAP. CDR3 length: 15 residues. The CDR3 sequence: CASSRQGNTYNEQFF. CDR3 nucleotides: TGTGCTAGTAGTAGACAGGGAAATACCTACAATGAGCAGTTCTTC.

This chain links TRBV7-3 with TRBJ1-5; D gene uncertain. V dropped 2 bases and J dropped 2 bases, with 4 bases sitting between them. CDR1 is SGHTA and CDR2 is FQGTGA in the germline V gene. This CDR3 is built from 13 residues. CDR3 in DNA: TGTGCCAGCAGCTTAGCACGCAATCAGCCCCAGCATTTT. Translating it yields CASSLARNQPQHF.

The chain recombines TRBV2 with TRBJ2-1; D may be TRBD2 (6 bases). V gave up 7 bases and J gave up 10 bases, with 20 bases separating them. The V gene's germline CDR1 is SNHLY and CDR2 FYNNEI. The length of the CDR3 is 14 residues. The CDR3 region has the DNA TGTGCCAGCACCCGGCAGGAGGGGAAGGGCGAGCAGTTCTTC. Translated, it gives CASTRQEGKGEQFF.

This chain links TRBV5-4 with TRBJ2-3; D ambiguous. The CDR3 spans 14 residues. Germline lookup yields CDR1 SGHNT and CDR2 YYREEE (reference sequence). V dropped 4 bases and J dropped 0 bases, with 9 bases sitting between them. The CDR3 bases are TGTGCCAGCAGCCGGCTGGAAAGCACAGATACGCAGTATTTT. Its translation is CASSRLESTDTQYF.

The table lists this clone with a few counts. The CDR3, as DNA: TGTGCCATCAGGGGTCGAGATACGCAGTATTTT. Encoded protein: CAIRGRDTQYF. The rearrangement links TRBV10-3 to TRBJ2-3, with D unclear. This CDR3 has 11 residues. From germline, CDR1 is ENHRY and CDR2 SYGVKD. V was clipped by 6 bases and J by 5 bases, with 6 bases between them.

The J gene is TRBJ2-7, the V gene TRBV7-2, with 7 bases aligning to TRBD2. In germline, CDR1 is SGHTA, CDR2 FQGNSA. J lost 2 bases, V lost 1 base, and 5 bases had no gene match. This CDR3 region has 15 residues. The CDR3 here is CASSLGGGSAYEQYF. In DNA form, the CDR3 reads TGTGCCAGCAGCTTAGGAGGCGGGAGTGCCTACGAGCAGTACTTC.

The J gene is TRBJ2-4, the V gene TRBV11-2; 7 bases are a match to TRBD1. Germline loops: CDR1 SGHAT, CDR2 FQNNGV. V trimming: 0 bases; J trimming: 12 bases; junction bases outside the gene matches: 8. This CDR3 is built from 14 residues. In DNA form, the CDR3 reads TGTGCCAGCAGCTTAGATGCCCGACAGGGAGCTCAGTACTTC. Encoded protein: CASSLDARQGAQYF.

Concerning this clone itself: It is likely a read error: a sequence one base away is far more abundant. Additional DNA sequences in this sample encode the identical CDR3. J is TRBJ2-7 and V is TRBV7-2; D uncertain. The germline V gene has CDR1 SGHTA and CDR2 FQGNSA. The CDR3 runs 13 residues. V lost 0 bases and J lost 4, with 7 bases in between. The CDR3 DNA sequence: TGTGCCAGCAGCTTAGCGATGGATTACGAGCAGTACTTC. It specifies CASSLAMDYEQYF.

The chain uses TRBV6-1 and TRBJ2-7; TRBD1 aligns across 9 bases. The CDR3 loop spans 13 amino acids. V lost 7 bases to trimming and J lost 2 bases; unmatched junction nucleotides: 3. Per germline, CDR1 MNHNS and CDR2 SASEGT. DNA of the CDR3: TGTGCCAGCACCGGGACAGGGACCTACGAGCAGTACTTC. It specifies CASTGTGTYEQYF.

This clone was found once. The V gene is TRBV11-2, the J gene TRBJ2-1, with TRBD2 identical over 10 bases. In germline, CDR1 is SGHAT, CDR2 FQNNGV. This CDR3 is built from 17 residues. The trim removed 4 bases at V and 8 bases at J, leaving 14 bases unmatched. CDR3 DNA: TGTGCCAGCAGCTCCCCCCGACTAGCGGGTCTTCCTGATGAGCAGTTCTTC. Translation gives CASSSPRLAGLPDEQFF.

This sequence joins TRBV18 and TRBJ1-4; D might be TRBD1 (5 bases). Trimming removed 1 base from V and 8 bases from J, with 5 bases in between. The CDR3 is 12 residues long. Looked up from germline, CDR1 is KGHSH and CDR2 is LQKENI. The CDR3 loop reads CASSPRGEKLFF. CDR3 bases: TGTGCCAGCTCACCACGGGGGGAAAAACTGTTTTTT.

The chain carries TRBV12-5 and TRBJ2-3; a weak D match, TRBD2 (5 bases). The CDR3 spans 17 residues. The V gene lost 0 bases and the J gene lost 1 base, with 14 bases spanning the gap. CDR1 and CDR2 from the germline V gene are LGHNT and FRNRAP. CDR3 sequence: CASGLVLGGQGTDTQYF. As DNA, the CDR3 is TGTGCTAGTGGTTTGGTACTCGGCGGGCAAGGCACAGATACGCAGTATTTT.

The chain joins TRBV7-3 to TRBJ2-1, with TRBD2 identical over 7 bases. The length of the CDR3 is 16 residues. Looked up from germline, CDR1 is SGHTA and CDR2 is FQGTGA. The V gene end was trimmed by 1 base and the J gene end by 7 bases; junction bases not matched to a gene: 10. The chain's CDR3 is CASSLKSSGVSNEQFF. The CDR3 coding sequence is TGTGCCAGCAGCTTAAAATCTAGCGGAGTCTCGAATGAGCAGTTCTTC.

This chain connects TRBV4-1 to TRBJ2-2, with D possibly matching TRBD1 (7 bases). In germline, CDR1 is MGHRA, CDR2 YSYEKL. V was shortened by 4 bases and J by 4 bases, with 28 bases between the two germline ends. CDR3 length equals 20 residues. CDR3 sequence (DNA): TGCGCCAGCAGCCGAATACAGGGGAAGCTAGCGTTTTTGGGCACCGGGGAGCTGTTTTTT. Translation: CASSRIQGKLAFLGTGELFF.